This entry features one T cell receptor beta chain sequence. This sample was included in a study of blood T cell repertoires in COVID-19. The V gene's germline CDR1 is MNHEY and CDR2 SVGAGI. V shed 5 bases and J shed 2 bases, with 10 bases lying between them. The CDR3 totals 13 residues. Original handling: Using reference gene primer amplification, nucleated cell counts were estimated. The data were produced by immunoSEQ multiplex PCR, yet TCRdb's version contains in-frame clones alone and is incomplete. Clonal size and the V and J genes are those of that table, whereas D and trimming came from the DNA. The sample has approximately 670,000 clones; 90% are singletons.

The chain has TRBV6-5 and TRBJ2-7; D is undetermined. The TCR originated in a woman under 30 with acute or convalescent COVID-19. What was sequenced was peripheral blood. DNA of the CDR3: TGTGCCAGCAGTACTACAACGGCCTACGAGCAGTACTTC. This sequence encodes CASSTTTAYEQYF.